The entry below describes one T cell receptor beta chain. Antigen specificity is unknown. The data originate from a study of vaccination effects on CD4 cells after COVID-19. Data came from immunoSEQ multiplex PCR; TCRdb stores just in-frame clones and leaves some out. The sample records some 77,000 clones, approximately 79% being singletons. Viral peptide pools were used in the ViraFEST assay to expand antigen-specific CD4+ T cells, and sequencing came afterward. At the end of 10 days of culture, CD4+ T cells were isolated. Vaccinated recipients, who were negative for nucleocapsid antibodies, had no history of SARS-CoV-2 infection. V lost 5 bases to trimming and J lost 4 bases, with 17 bases between them. The CDR3 runs 15 residues. Germline V gene lookup returns CDR1 SGHTA and CDR2 FQGNSA.

The receptor's source is a human donor who received a COVID-19 vaccine. Source: CD4+ T cells from PBMCs cultured with HCoV-OC43 spike peptides, taken before COVID-19 vaccination. Subset: HCoV-OC43 spike overlapping peptide pool stimulation. This sequence joins TRBV7-2 and TRBJ1-2, with D possibly being TRBD1 (6 bases). The CDR3 sequence is CASSARRQVFYGYTF. Here the CDR3 DNA reads TGTGCCAGCAGCGCCAGGCGACAGGTTTTCTATGGCTACACCTTC.